These 29 T cell receptor beta chains originate from one sample sequenced in a study of T cells in localized non-small cell lung cancer. Profiling relied on immunoSEQ multiplex PCR, and the TCRdb table lists in-frame clones only, not all of them. The table records thousands of clones, around 40% of them present only once. The sample in question was lung tumor tissue, obtained before any cancer treatment. Receptor source: a woman aged 35-70 years with stage II squamous cell lung carcinoma.

In its sample, this clone was seen a few times. The chain has TRBV6-8 and TRBJ1-2; 8 positions match TRBD1. CDR1 and CDR2 (germline): MNHGY, SAAAGT. The CDR3 is 14 amino acids. Germline trimming cut 6 bases from V and 5 bases from J; bases unmatched to any gene: 8. CDR3 loop: CASRSGQGRYGYTF. In DNA, the CDR3 is TGTGCCAGCAGATCCGGACAGGGACGGTATGGCTACACCTTC.

This clone was observed a handful of times. The chain couples TRBV4-1 to TRBJ2-6; D remains ambiguous. Trimming pared 4 bases from V and 0 bases from J, leaving 7 bases between. CDR1 and CDR2 (germline): MGHRA, YSYEKL. The CDR3 consists of 15 residues. The CDR3 here is CASSPGSSGANVLTF. CDR3 bases: TGCGCCAGCAGCCCGGGCAGCTCTGGGGCCAACGTCCTGACTTTC.

This clone was observed a few times. The chain's CDR3 is CASSKRESSYEQYF. In nucleotides, the CDR3 is TGTGCCAGCAGCAAGCGAGAAAGCTCCTACGAGCAGTACTTC. The chain employs TRBV11-3 and TRBJ2-7, with D unclear. Germline values: CDR1 SGHNT, CDR2 YENEEA. V dropped 5 bases and J dropped 0 bases, with 11 bases sitting between them. CDR3 length: 14 residues.

With regard to this clone: Some base is ambiguous or went unread, and X replaces its residue. The V gene is TRBV19, the J gene TRBJ2-5; 12 positions match TRBD1. The CDR3 consists of 13 residues. The junction had 5 bases not matched to a gene; V was cut back by 7 bases and J by 8 bases. The V gene's germline CDR1 is LNHDA and CDR2 SQIVND (reference sequence). The DNA of the CDR3 is TGTGCCAGTACCGGGACAGGGGGCGARACCCAGTACTTC. As protein: CASTGTGGXTQYF. The whole CDR3 reads CASTGTGGETQYF.

The rearrangement links TRBV12-5 to TRBJ2-2; 7 nucleotides match TRBD1. CDR1 and CDR2 from the germline V gene are LGHNT and FRNRAP. Trimming cost V 3 bases and J 1 base; bases outside gene matches: 2. The CDR3 consists of 15 residues. The CDR3 coding sequence is TGTGCTAGTGGTTTTAGGACAGGGAACACCGGGGAGCTGTTTTTT. It codes for CASGFRTGNTGELFF.

The genes are TRBV6-8 and TRBJ2-1; TRBD2 matches at 9 bases. Germline-derived CDR1 and CDR2 are MNHGY and SAAAGT. This CDR3 spans 18 amino acids. V gave up 0 bases and J gave up 4 bases; unmatched junction bases: 10. CDR3 protein: CASSYSMAGGPTYNEQFF. The CDR3 bases are TGTGCCAGCAGTTACTCGATGGCGGGAGGGCCCACATACAATGAGCAGTTCTTC.

This clone came up once. This chain uses TRBV18 with TRBJ2-5; perhaps D is TRBD1 or TRBD2 (5 bases each). Looked up from germline, CDR1 is KGHSH and CDR2 is LQKENI. The CDR3 extends over 13 amino acids. Between the trimmed V and J ends, which lost 4 bases and 1 base, there was a span of 7 bases. The CDR3 reads CASSLGAQETQYF. The CDR3 nucleotides read TGTGCCAGCTCACTCGGGGCCCAAGAGACCCAGTACTTC.

The chain has TRBV28 and TRBJ1-1, with D possibly matching TRBD1 (5 bases). This CDR3 is built from 12 residues. Deletions cut 7 bases from V and 4 bases from J, with 10 bases between. Per the germline V gene, CDR1 is MDHEN and CDR2 is SYDVKM. CDR3 DNA sequence: TGTGCCAGCAAGGCGGGGGGCACTGAAGCTTTCTTT. Amino acid sequence: CASKAGGTEAFF.

The V call is TRBV5-1, the J call TRBJ1-1; tentatively, D is TRBD1 (5 bases). The CDR3 is 14 amino acids. V lost 2 bases to trimming and J lost 6 bases, with 14 bases between them. The germline CDR1 and CDR2 sequences are SGHRS and YFSETQ. The CDR3 nucleotides read TGCGCCAGCAGCTTTGGTGGGGGATTAGCTGAAGCTTTCTTT. It is translated as CASSFGGGLAEAFF.

This clone was counted a few times. The gene calls are TRBV6-8 and TRBJ2-2, with D hard to call. There are 14 residues in the CDR3. CDR1 and CDR2 from the germline V gene are MNHGY and SAAAGT. The V gene lost 6 bases and the J gene lost 3 bases, with 11 bases spanning the gap. DNA of the CDR3: TGTGCCAGCAGAGATTTAGAGTACACCGGGGAGCTGTTTTTT. Residues: CASRDLEYTGELFF.

The V gene is TRBV9, the J gene TRBJ2-7, with D uncertain. Trimming took off 5 bases at V and 1 base at J, with 7 bases between the two ends. Per the germline V gene, CDR1 is SGDLS and CDR2 is YYNGEE. The CDR3 sequence is 12 residues long. As DNA, the CDR3 is TGTGCCAGCAGTGACTCGTCCTACGAGCAGTACGTC. Its protein product is CASSDSSYEQYV.

The chain couples TRBV6-7 to TRBJ2-7; D is unclear. TRBV6-7 is an open reading frame, and its role is uncertain. V was shortened by 6 bases and J by 1 base, with 13 bases between the two germline ends. The CDR3 extends over 14 amino acids. The CDR3 loop reads CASSAGGNSYEQYV. For the CDR3, the DNA is TGTGCCAGCAGCGCCGGCGGCAATTCCTACGAGCAGTACGTC.

This clone showed up just a few times. The CDR3 DNA reads TGTGCCAGCAGCTTAACGACAGGGGGCGACACCGGGGAGCTGTTTTTT. Amino acid sequence: CASSLTTGGDTGELFF. The chain joins TRBV11-3 to TRBJ2-2; TRBD1 aligns across 10 bases. V was clipped by 2 bases and J by 3 bases; unmatched bases: 3. The CDR3 is 16 amino acids. CDR1 is SGHNT and CDR2 is YENEEA in the germline V gene.

This clone was seen a few times. The genes are TRBV11-3 and TRBJ2-6; 7 bases line up with TRBD1. The J segment lost 4 bases and the V segment lost 7 bases, leaving 7 bases of the junction unmatched. CDR1 and CDR2 from the germline V gene are SGHNT and YENEEA. This CDR3 has 15 amino acids. CDR3 DNA sequence: TGTGCCAGCACCGAGACAGGGCCCGGGGCCAACGTCCTGACTTTC. Amino acids: CASTETGPGANVLTF. Together with reference TRBV11-3 and TRBJ2-6, the CDR3 gives the full variable domain: EAGVVQSPRYKIIEKKQPVAFWCNPISGHNTLYWYLQNLGQGPELLIRYENEEAVDDSQLPKDRFSAERLKGVDSTLKIQPAELGDSAVYLCASTETGPGANVLTFGAGSRLTVL.

The CDR3 is CASSPPAKTSYEQYF. CDR3 bases: TGTGCCAGCTCACCACCCGCAAAAACCTCCTACGAGCAGTACTTC. The chain couples TRBV18 to TRBJ2-7, with D unclear. Trimming removed 0 bases from V and 0 bases from J, with 9 bases in between. Germline V lookup: CDR1 KGHSH, CDR2 LQKENI. This CDR3 contains 15 residues.

Only one count was recorded for this clone. The chain recombines TRBV19 with TRBJ2-1; D possibly corresponds to TRBD2 (6 bases). The CDR3 totals 15 residues. Trimming left V 5 bases short and J 9 bases short, with 20 bases between. Looked up from germline, CDR1 is LNHDA and CDR2 is SQIVND (reference sequence). The CDR3 reads CASSFSGEGRGEQFF. DNA for the CDR3: TGTGCCAGTAGTTTTAGCGGAGAAGGACGGGGTGAGCAGTTCTTC. Full variable domain (rest looked up from reference TRBV19 and TRBJ2-1): DGGITQSPKYLFRKEGQNVTLSCEQNLNHDAMYWYRQDPGQGLRLIYYSQIVNDFQKGDIAEGYSVSREKKESFPLTVTSAQKNPTAFYLCASSFSGEGRGEQFFGPGTRLTVL.

This clone was counted only a few times. The CDR3 region is CASSRSGTSDTDTQYF. In DNA, the CDR3 is TGTGCCAGCAGCCGTTCCGGGACTAGCGACACAGATACGCAGTATTTT. V gene TRBV11-3 combines with J gene TRBJ2-3; 10 bases agree with TRBD2. Germline V gives CDR1 SGHNT, CDR2 YENEEA. This CDR3 spans 16 amino acids. With 5 bases clipped from V and 2 bases from J, the junction kept 7 bases outside the gene matches.

In its sample, this clone was seen once. The chain links TRBV15 to TRBJ2-5, with TRBD2 matching over 7 bases. Germline V lookup: CDR1 LNHNV, CDR2 YYDKDF (reference sequence). J was trimmed by 5 bases and V by 3 bases; bases with no gene match: 9. This CDR3 contains 15 residues. CDR3 sequence (DNA): TGTGCCACCAGCAGTGGGGCGGCGGGAGTGGAGACCCAGTACTTC. This translates into CATSSGAAGVETQYF.

The chain joins TRBV11-3 to TRBJ1-4; TRBD1 might be the D (6 bases). Trimming left V 3 bases short and J 3 bases short, with 14 bases between. The CDR3 contains 16 residues. Germline CDR1 reads SGHNT; CDR2 reads YENEEA. Written as DNA, the CDR3 is TGTGCCAGCAGCTTGGGGACATTCTTGCCTAATGAAAAACTGTTTTTT. Its translation is CASSLGTFLPNEKLFF.

This clone has just a few counts. This rearrangement joins TRBV11-3 to TRBJ1-1, with D perhaps matching TRBD1 (5 bases). The V end was cut by 4 bases, the J end by 1 base, with 10 bases between. The CDR3 runs to 14 residues. The V gene's germline CDR1 is SGHNT and CDR2 YENEEA. DNA of the CDR3: TGTGCCAGCAGCTCGACAGATAAGAACACTGAAGCTTTCTTT. Encoded protein: CASSSTDKNTEAFF.

The rearrangement uses TRBV19 and TRBJ1-5; 8 bases map to TRBD1. CDR3 length equals 15 residues. Losses at the gene ends were 7 bases for V and 4 bases for J; bases not matched to a gene: 9. Looked up from germline, CDR1 is LNHDA and CDR2 is SQIVND (reference sequence). The CDR3 is CASTAVDRGNQPQHF. DNA for the CDR3: TGTGCCAGTACCGCCGTTGACAGGGGTAATCAGCCCCAGCATTTT.

This chain uses TRBV15 with TRBJ1-4, with D hard to call. Germline CDR1 LNHNV, CDR2 YYDKDF (reference sequence). The CDR3 totals 19 residues. Trimming left V 0 bases short and J 4 bases short, with 21 bases between. The CDR3 coding sequence is TGTGCCACCAGCAGAGAAAAGGCCGACATCCTTCGGGGTAATGAAAAACTGTTTTTT. Its protein is CATSREKADILRGNEKLFF.

The V gene is TRBV19, the J gene TRBJ2-5; TRBD1 agrees at 9 bases. The germline V gene encodes CDR1 LNHDA and CDR2 SQIVND (reference sequence). The CDR3 length is 15 residues. V dropped 4 bases and J dropped 2; count of bases not matched to a gene: 5. The CDR3 nucleotides are TGTGCCAGTAGTAAGGGGACAGGGCCTCAAGAGACCCAGTACTTC. This gives the protein CASSKGTGPQETQYF.

This clone has more than one count but fewer than ten. The chain is built from TRBV19 and TRBJ2-2; the D is unclear. Trimming took off 3 bases at V and 7 bases at J, with 9 bases between the two ends. Germline V gene sequence: CDR1 LNHDA, CDR2 SQIVND (reference sequence). This CDR3 is 13 amino acids long. The CDR3, as DNA: TGTGCCAGTAGTATCCCAGCGTTCGGGGAGCTGTTTTTT. This translates into CASSIPAFGELFF.

CDR3: CASSLYLSTRNTEAFF. The CDR3 nucleotides are TGTGCCAGCAGTTTGTATCTAAGCACCCGGAACACTGAAGCTTTCTTT. The chain couples TRBV28 to TRBJ1-1, with unresolved D. V shed 3 bases and J shed 1 base, with 15 bases lying between them. This CDR3 comprises 16 residues. Germline V gives CDR1 MDHEN, CDR2 SYDVKM. Based on the CDR3 plus reference TRBV28 and TRBJ1-1, the full variable domain is DVKVTQSSRYLVKRTGEKVFLECVQDMDHENMFWYRQDPGLGLRLIYFSYDVKMKEKGDIPEGYSVSREKKERFSLILESASTNQTSMYLCASSLYLSTRNTEAFFGQGTRLTVV.

The table lists this clone with a count of one. The V call is TRBV1, the J call TRBJ2-7; the table calls TRBD1, which could not be checked here. TRBV1 is a pseudogene locus. The CDR3 has 13 amino acids. CDR3 DNA sequence: TGCGCCAGCAGCCAAGGACAGGCGGACGAGCAGTACTTC. It specifies CASSQGQADEQYF.

The V gene is TRBV6-1, the J gene TRBJ2-3; the D is unclear. V lost 1 base, J lost 3 bases, and 8 bases lay in between. This CDR3 has 14 residues. CDR1 is MNHNS, CDR2 SASEGT, per germline. CDR3 coding DNA: TGTGCCAGCAGTGAAGGAAGGAAAACAGATACGCAGTATTTT. Its protein is CASSEGRKTDTQYF.

This clone was seen a handful of times. The V call is TRBV28, the J call TRBJ2-2, with 13 nucleotides matching TRBD2. This CDR3 region has 17 residues. CDR1 and CDR2 (germline): MDHEN, SYDVKM. Trimming at V came to 3 bases and at J to 3 bases, leaving 4 bases not matched to a gene. The CDR3 nucleotides are TGTGCCAGCAGTTTCACTAGCGGGGGGGAGGACACCGGGGAGCTGTTTTTT. It is translated as CASSFTSGGEDTGELFF.

This chain links TRBV19 with TRBJ1-4; D may be TRBD1 (5 bases). V dropped 4 bases and J dropped 6 bases, with 21 bases sitting between them. The length of the CDR3 is 17 residues. The V gene's germline CDR1 is LNHDA and CDR2 SQIVND (reference sequence). The CDR3 DNA follows: TGTGCCAGTAGTACCTCCCGGGCCGAGGGGCGGCATGAAAAACTGTTTTTT. Amino acid sequence: CASSTSRAEGRHEKLFF.